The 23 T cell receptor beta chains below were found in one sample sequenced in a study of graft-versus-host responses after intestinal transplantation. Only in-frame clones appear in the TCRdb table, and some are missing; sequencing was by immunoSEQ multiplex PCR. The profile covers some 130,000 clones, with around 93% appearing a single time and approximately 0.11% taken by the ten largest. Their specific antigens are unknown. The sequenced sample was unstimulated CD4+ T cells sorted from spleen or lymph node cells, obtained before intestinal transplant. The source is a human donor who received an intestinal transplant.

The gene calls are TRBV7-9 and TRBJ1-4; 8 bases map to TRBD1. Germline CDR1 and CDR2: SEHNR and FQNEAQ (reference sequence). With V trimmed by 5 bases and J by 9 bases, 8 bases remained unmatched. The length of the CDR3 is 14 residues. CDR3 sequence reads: CASSPQAGGQKLFF. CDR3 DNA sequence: TGTGCCAGCAGCCCTCAGGCAGGGGGCCAAAAACTGTTTTTT.

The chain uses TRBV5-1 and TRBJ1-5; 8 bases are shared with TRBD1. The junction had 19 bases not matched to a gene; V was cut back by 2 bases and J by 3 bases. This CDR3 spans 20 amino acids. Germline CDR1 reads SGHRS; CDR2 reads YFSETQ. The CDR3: CASSLYPTGDAAEINQPQHF. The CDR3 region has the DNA TGCGCCAGCAGCTTATACCCGACAGGGGACGCCGCTGAAATCAATCAGCCCCAGCATTTT.

The CDR3 is CASSSGQDTEAFF. In DNA form, the CDR3 reads TGTGCCAGCAGTTCCGGACAGGACACTGAAGCTTTCTTT. The chain uses TRBV27 and TRBJ1-1; 7 bases are shared with TRBD1. The CDR3 is made up of 13 amino acids. Germline CDR1 is MNHEY and CDR2 is SMNVEV (reference sequence). J gave up 3 bases and V 4 bases, and 2 bases lay outside the gene matches.

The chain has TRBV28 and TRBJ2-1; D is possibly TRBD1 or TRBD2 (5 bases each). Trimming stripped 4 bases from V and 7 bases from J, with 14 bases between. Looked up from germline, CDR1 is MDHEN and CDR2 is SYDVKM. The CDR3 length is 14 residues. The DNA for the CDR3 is TGTGCCAGCAGTTCCTTGGGACGCTGGAATGAGCAGTTCTTC. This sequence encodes CASSSLGRWNEQFF.

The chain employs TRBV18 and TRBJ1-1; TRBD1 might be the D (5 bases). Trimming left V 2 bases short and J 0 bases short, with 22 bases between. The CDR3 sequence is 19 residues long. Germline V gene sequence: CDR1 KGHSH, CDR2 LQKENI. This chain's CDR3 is CASSPFVGAATDLNTEAFF. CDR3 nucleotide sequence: TGTGCCAGCTCACCATTTGTTGGAGCGGCGACAGACTTGAACACTGAAGCTTTCTTT.

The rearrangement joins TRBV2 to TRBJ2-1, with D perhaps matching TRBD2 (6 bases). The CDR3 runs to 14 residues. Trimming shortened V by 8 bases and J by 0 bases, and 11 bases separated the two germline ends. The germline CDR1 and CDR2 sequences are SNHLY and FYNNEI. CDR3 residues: CASGDSFSYNEQFF. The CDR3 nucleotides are TGTGCCAGCGGGGACTCTTTCTCCTACAATGAGCAGTTCTTC.

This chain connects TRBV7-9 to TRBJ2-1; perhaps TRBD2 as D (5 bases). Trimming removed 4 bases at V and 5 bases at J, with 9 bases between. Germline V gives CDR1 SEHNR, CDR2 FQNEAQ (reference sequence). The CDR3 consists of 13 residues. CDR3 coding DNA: TGTGCCAGCAGCTGGACTTGGGACAATGAGCAGTTCTTC. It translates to CASSWTWDNEQFF. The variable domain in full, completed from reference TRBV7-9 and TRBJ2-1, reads DTGVSQNPRHKITKRGQNVTFRCDPISEHNRLYWYRQTLGQGPEFLTYFQNEAQLEKSRLLSDRFSAERPKGSFSTLEIQRTEQGDSAMYLCASSWTWDNEQFFGPGTRLTVL.

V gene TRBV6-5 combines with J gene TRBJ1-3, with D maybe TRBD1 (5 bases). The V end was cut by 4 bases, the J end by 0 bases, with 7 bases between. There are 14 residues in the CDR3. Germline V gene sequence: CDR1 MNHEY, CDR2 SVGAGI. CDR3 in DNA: TGTGCCAGCAGTTGGGGCACCTCTGGAAACACCATATATTTT. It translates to CASSWGTSGNTIYF.

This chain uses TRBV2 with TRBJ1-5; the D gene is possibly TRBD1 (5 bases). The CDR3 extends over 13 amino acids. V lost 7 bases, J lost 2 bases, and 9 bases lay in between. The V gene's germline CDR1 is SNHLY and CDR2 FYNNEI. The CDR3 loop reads CASNRGGNQPQHF. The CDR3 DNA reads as TGTGCCAGCAATAGGGGTGGCAATCAGCCCCAGCATTTT. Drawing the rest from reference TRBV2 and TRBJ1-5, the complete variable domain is EPEVTQTPSHQVTQMGQEVILRCVPISNHLYFYWYRQILGQKVEFLVSFYNNEISEKSEIFDDQFSVERPDGSNFTLKIRSTKLEDSAMYFCASNRGGNQPQHFGDGTRLSIL.

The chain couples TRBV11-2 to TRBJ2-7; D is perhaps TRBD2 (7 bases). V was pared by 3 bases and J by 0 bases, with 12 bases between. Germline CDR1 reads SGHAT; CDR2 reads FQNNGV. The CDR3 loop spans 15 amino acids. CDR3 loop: CASSLGGGNSYEQYF. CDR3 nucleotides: TGTGCCAGCAGCTTGGGGGGGGGCAACTCCTACGAGCAGTACTTC.

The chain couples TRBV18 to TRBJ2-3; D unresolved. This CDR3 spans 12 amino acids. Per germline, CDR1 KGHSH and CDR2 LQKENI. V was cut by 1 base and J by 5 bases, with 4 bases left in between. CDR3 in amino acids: CASSPREDTQYF. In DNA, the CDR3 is TGTGCCAGCTCACCACGTGAAGATACGCAGTATTTT.

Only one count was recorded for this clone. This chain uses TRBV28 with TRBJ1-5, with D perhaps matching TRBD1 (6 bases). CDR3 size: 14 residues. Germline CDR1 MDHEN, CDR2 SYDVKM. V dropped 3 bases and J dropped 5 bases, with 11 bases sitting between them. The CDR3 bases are TGTGCCAGCAGTTTCGGGGGGCCCTATCAGCCCCAGCATTTT. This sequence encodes CASSFGGPYQPQHF.

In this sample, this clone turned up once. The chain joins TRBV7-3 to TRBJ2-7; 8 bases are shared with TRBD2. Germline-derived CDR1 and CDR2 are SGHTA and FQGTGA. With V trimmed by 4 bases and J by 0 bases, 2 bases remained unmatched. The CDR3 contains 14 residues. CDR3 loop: CASSSRGGSYEQYF. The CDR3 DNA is TGTGCCAGCAGCTCCCGGGGGGGCTCCTACGAGCAGTACTTC.

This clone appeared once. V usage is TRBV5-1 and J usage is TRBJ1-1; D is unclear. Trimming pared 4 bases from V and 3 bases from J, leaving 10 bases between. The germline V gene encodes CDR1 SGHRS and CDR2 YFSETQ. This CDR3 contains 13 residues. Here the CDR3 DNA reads TGCGCCAGCAGCGTCGACGGCTACACTGAAGCTTTCTTT. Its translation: CASSVDGYTEAFF.

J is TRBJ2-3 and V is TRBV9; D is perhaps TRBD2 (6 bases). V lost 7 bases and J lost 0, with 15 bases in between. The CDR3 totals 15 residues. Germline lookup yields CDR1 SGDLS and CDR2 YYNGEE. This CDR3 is CASRRGSGSTDTQYF. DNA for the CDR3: TGTGCCAGCCGGAGAGGGAGCGGGAGCACAGATACGCAGTATTTT. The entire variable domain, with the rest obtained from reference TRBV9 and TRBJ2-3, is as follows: DSGVTQTPKHLITATGQRVTLRCSPRSGDLSVYWYQQSLDQGLQFLIQYYNGEERAKGNILERFSAQQFPDLHSELNLSSLELGDSALYFCASRRGSGSTDTQYFGPGTRLTVL.

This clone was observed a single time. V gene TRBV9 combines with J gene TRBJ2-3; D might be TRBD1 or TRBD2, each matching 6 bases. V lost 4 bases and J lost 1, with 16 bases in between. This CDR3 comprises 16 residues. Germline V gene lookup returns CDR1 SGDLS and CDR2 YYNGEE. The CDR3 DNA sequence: TGTGCCAGCAGCCCCCGTTTGGGGGGCCGCACAGATACGCAGTATTTT. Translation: CASSPRLGGRTDTQYF.

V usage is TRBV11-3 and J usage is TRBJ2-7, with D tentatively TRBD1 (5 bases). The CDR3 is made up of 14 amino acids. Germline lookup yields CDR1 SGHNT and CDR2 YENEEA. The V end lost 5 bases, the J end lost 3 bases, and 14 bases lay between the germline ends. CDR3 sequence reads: CASSPWGRNYEQYF. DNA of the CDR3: TGTGCCAGCAGCCCATGGGGCAGGAACTACGAGCAGTACTTC.

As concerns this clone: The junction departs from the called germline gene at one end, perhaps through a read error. The CDR3 bases are TGCAGCGTCGCCCAGCGGGGTAAGGAGGGTTTT. Translated, it gives CSVAQRGKEGF. The gene calls are TRBV29-1 and TRBJ1-1; D unclear. The CDR3 is made up of 11 amino acids. Germline V gives CDR1 SQVTM, CDR2 ANQGSEA.

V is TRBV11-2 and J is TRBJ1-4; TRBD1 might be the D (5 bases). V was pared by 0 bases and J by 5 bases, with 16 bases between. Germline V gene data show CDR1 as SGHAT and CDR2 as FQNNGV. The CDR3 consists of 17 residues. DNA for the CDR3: TGTGCCAGCAGCTTAGATCCTATGACAGCCCCAAATGAAAAACTGTTTTTT. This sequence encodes CASSLDPMTAPNEKLFF.

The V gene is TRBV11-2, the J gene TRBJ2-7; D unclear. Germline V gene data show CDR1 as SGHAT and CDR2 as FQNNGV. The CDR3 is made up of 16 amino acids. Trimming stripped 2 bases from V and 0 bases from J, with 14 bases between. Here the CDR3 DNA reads TGTGCCAGCAGCTTACCCAGCGCCGCCGTCTCCTACGAGCAGTACTTC. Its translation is CASSLPSAAVSYEQYF.

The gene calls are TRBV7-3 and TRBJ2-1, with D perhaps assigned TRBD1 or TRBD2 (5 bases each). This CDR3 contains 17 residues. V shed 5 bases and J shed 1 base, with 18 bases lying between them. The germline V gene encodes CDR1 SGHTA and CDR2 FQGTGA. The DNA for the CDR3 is TGTGCCAGCAGCCCTCGGCTGGGGACGGGATCCTACAATGAGCAGTTCTTC. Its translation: CASSPRLGTGSYNEQFF.

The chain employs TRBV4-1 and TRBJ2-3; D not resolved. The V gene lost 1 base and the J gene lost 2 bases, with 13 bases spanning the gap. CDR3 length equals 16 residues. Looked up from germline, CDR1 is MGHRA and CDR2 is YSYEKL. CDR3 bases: TGCGCCAGCAGCCAAGCGAACCCCAGCCCCACAGATACGCAGTATTTT. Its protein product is CASSQANPSPTDTQYF.

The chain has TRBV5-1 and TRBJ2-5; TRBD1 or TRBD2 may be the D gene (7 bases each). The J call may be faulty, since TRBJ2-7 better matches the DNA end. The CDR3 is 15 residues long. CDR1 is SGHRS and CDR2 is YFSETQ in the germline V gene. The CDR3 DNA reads TGCGCCAGCAGCTTGAACAGGGGAGGGACCTACGAGCAGTACTTC. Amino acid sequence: CASSLNRGGTYEQYF.